The source of this T cell receptor beta chain is a study of cytomegalovirus exposure and HLA in healthy donors. At the level of the study: An earlier analysis identified some 110 million unique TCR beta sequences in 150 million to 200 million T cells.

Findings and caveats of the study: Later work found that TCR association rates differed between HLA loci; DRB1 had the most and HLA-C the fewest. Most TCR sequences were seen very rarely across donors, but some public TCRs occurred in many. Data from an earlier analysis indicated that most TCR beta V segments were productive either about 87% or about 30% of the time.

Notes on this clone: Antigen: not known.

The PCR ran on 60 Vbeta and 13 Jbeta primers. Only in-frame clones appear in the TCRdb table, and some are missing; sequencing was by immunoSEQ multiplex PCR. There are 90,000 to 110,000 clones in the sample; over 70% occur only once, and roughly 2.1% lies in the top ten. The ends lost 6 bases at V and 6 bases at J; junction bases unmatched: 5. This CDR3 is 13 amino acids long. Germline-derived CDR1 and CDR2 are LNHDA and SQIVND (reference sequence). Sample: PBMCs. The TCR was taken from a young man in good health and CMV-seronegative. V usage is TRBV19 and J usage is TRBJ2-1; 7 bases agree with TRBD1. The CDR3 nucleotides read TGTGCCAGTAGGACAGGGACGGGCAATGAGCAGTTCTTC. Protein sequence: CASRTGTGNEQFF.